This TCR beta chain is drawn from a study of Ad26.COV2.S vaccination and SARS-CoV-2 variants. Study results and caveats: Estimates derived from TCR breadth and depth analyses may have underestimated total T cell responses.

The V segment lost 3 bases and the J segment 1 base; nucleotides outside the gene matches: 7. The V gene's germline CDR1 is MGHRA and CDR2 YSYEKL. The CDR3 is made up of 17 amino acids. As to treatment: 19 received Ad26.COV2.S at low or high dose, single or two shots; about 5 received placebo; per-sample allocation not given. On day 63 after the first injection, vaccine and placebo recipients gave samples. Whoever gave the sample was an adult aged 18-55 years in Boston. With regard to this clone: Its antigen is not identified.

Some clones are missing from TCRdb's copy, which holds only in-frame ones; the method was immunoSEQ multiplex PCR. The sample holds about 420,000 clones, more than 75% seen once. The chain has TRBV4-1 and TRBJ2-2; 8 bases align to TRBD1. The receptor's source is a person aged 18-60 years who received the Ad26.COV2.S COVID-19 vaccine or a placebo. The sample was peripheral blood, taken in a trial of Ad26.COV2.S vaccine versus placebo. For the CDR3, the DNA is TGCGCCAGCAGCCAGCCTTGGGGACAGGAGAACACCGGGGAGCTGTTTTTT. Its translation: CASSQPWGQENTGELFF.